The rows below give T cell receptor beta chains drawn from one sample of a study of OX40 agonist ivuxolimab in advanced cancers. Some clones are missing from TCRdb's copy, which holds only in-frame ones; the method was immunoSEQ multiplex PCR. The profile shows over 80,000 clones, 70% to 90% of them singletons. Sequences were derived from CD4+ or CD8+ T cells sorted from blood, sampled in a trial of the OX40 agonist ivuxolimab. The origin of the receptors is an adult with an advanced solid tumor such as melanoma, head and neck, liver or kidney cancer. The CDR3 runs from the conserved cysteine through the conserved F or W. Each record gives: clone size, D gene, J gene, V gene, CDR3 protein, CDR3 DNA. D genes are given only for firm matches. Part of the rows lack a size; the others show once, few, many or a class for expanded clones.

.	.	TRBJ1-1	TRBV5-1	CASSPQGVTEAFF	TGCGCCAGCAGCCCACAGGGTGTCACTGAAGCTTTCTTT
.	.	TRBJ2-1	TRBV7-6	CASSLGSPASSYNEQFF	TGTGCCAGCAGCTTAGGTTCCCCCGCTAGTTCCTACAATGAGCAGTTCTTC
.	.	TRBJ2-7	TRBV2	CASSETRVGYEQYF	TGTGCCAGCAGTGAAACCAGGGTTGGGTACGAGCAGTACTTC
.	TRBD1	TRBJ1-4	TRBV7-9	CASSGGQGPYEKLFF	TGTGCCAGCAGCGGTGGACAGGGGCCGTATGAAAAACTGTTTTTT
.	.	TRBJ2-7	TRBV27	CASSLGYEQYF	TGTGCCAGCAGTTTGGGTTACGAGCAGTACTTC
.	.	TRBJ1-4	TRBV7-9	CASSVTPGSLEKLFF	TGTGCCAGCAGCGTTACCCCAGGGTCGCTGGAAAAACTGTTTTTT
.	.	TRBJ2-7	TRBV6-6	CASSRMTDRQYF	TGTGCCAGCAGTCGGATGACGGATCGGCAGTACTTC
.	.	TRBJ2-1	TRBV6-5	CASSSRGSYNEQFF	TGTGCCAGCAGCTCTCGGGGTTCCTACAATGAGCAGTTCTTC
.	TRBD1	TRBJ2-7	TRBV29-1	CSARDRAYEQYF	TGCAGCGCTCGGGACAGGGCTTACGAGCAGTACTTC
.	.	TRBJ2-3	TRBV10-3	CAIRGEAVVVNTQYF	TGTGCCATCAGGGGGGAGGCGGTGGTGGTGAATACGCAGTATTTT
.	TRBD1	TRBJ1-4	TRBV11-2	CASSLTTGANEKLFF	TGTGCCAGCAGCCTAACGACAGGGGCTAATGAAAAACTGTTTTTT
.	.	TRBJ2-7	TRBV5-5	CASSVFSVDYEQYF	TGTGCCAGCAGCGTCTTTTCAGTGGATTACGAGCAGTACTTC
.	.	TRBJ1-1	TRBV7-9	CASSLQDPNTEAFF	TGTGCCAGCAGCTTACAGGACCCGAACACTGAAGCTTTCTTT
.	.	TRBJ1-6	TRBV6-6	CASSYSRALNSPLHF	TGTGCCAGCAGTTACTCGAGGGCCCTTAATTCACCCCTCCACTTT
once	TRBD1	TRBJ1-5	TRBV18	CASSRTPGQVINSNQPQHF	TGTGCCAGCTCACGGACACCGGGACAGGTGATCAATAGCAATCAGCCCCAGCATTTT
once	TRBD1	TRBJ1-5	TRBV19	CASSIRDRVYSNQPQHF	TGTGCCAGTAGTATCCGGGACAGGGTCTATAGCAATCAGCCCCAGCATTTT
.	.	TRBJ1-1	TRBV7-2	CASSGRTGTEAFF	TGTGCCAGCAGCGGAAGGACGGGAACTGAAGCTTTCTTT
.	.	TRBJ1-2	TRBV6-5	CASSYYTAGRGGGYTF	TGTGCCAGCAGTTACTATACTGCAGGCCGAGGGGGGGGCTACACCTTC
.	.	TRBJ2-3	TRBV6-4	CASSESVSTDTQYF	TGTGCCAGCAGTGAGTCTGTATCTACAGATACGCAGTATTTT
.	TRBD1	TRBJ2-1	TRBV7-2	CASSFQLQGMFF	TGTGCCAGCAGCTTTCAGTTACAGGGGATGTTCTTC